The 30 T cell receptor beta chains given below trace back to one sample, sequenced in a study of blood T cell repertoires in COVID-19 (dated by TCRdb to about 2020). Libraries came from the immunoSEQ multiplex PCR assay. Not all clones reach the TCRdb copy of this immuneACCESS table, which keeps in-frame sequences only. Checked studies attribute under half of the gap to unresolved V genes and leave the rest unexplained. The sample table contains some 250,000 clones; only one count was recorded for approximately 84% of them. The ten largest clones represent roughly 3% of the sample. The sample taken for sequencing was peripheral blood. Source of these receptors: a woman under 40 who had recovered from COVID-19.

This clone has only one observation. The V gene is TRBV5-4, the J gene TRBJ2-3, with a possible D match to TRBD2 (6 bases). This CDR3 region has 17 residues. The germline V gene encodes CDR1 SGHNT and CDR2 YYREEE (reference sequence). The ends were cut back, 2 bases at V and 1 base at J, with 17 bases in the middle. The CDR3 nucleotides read TGTGCCAGCAGCTTTCGTCTCGGGGGTGGGGGCACAGATACGCAGTATTTT. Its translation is CASSFRLGGGGTDTQYF.

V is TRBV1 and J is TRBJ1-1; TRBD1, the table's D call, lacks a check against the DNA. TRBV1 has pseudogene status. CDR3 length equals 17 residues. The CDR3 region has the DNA TGCACCAGCAGCCAAGTTGATTTCGGACAGGTGAACACTGAAGCTTTCTTT. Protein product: CTSSQVDFGQVNTEAFF.

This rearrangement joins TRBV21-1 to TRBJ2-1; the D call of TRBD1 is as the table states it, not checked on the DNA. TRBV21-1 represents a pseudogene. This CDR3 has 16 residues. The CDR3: CASSKGVDRVYNEQFF. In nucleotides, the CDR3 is TGTGCCAGCAGCAAAGGAGTGGACAGGGTCTACAATGAGCAGTTCTTC.

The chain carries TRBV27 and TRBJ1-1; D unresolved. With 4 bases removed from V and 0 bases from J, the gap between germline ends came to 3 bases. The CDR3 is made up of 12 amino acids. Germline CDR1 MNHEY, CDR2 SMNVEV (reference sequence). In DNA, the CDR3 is TGTGCCAGCAGTTCGGTGAACACTGAAGCTTTCTTT. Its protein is CASSSVNTEAFF.

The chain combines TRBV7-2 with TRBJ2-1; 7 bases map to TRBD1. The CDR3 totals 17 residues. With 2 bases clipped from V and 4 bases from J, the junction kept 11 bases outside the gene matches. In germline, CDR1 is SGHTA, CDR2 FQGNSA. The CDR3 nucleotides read TGTGCCAGCAGCTTATACGACAGGGTAGTCGGATACAATGAGCAGTTCTTC. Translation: CASSLYDRVVGYNEQFF.

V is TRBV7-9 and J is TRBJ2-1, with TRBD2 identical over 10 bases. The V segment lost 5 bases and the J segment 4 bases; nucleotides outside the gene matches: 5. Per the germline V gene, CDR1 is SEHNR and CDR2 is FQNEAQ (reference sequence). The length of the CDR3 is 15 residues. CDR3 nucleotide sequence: TGTGCCAGCAGCCCAGCGGGGGGGCGGTACAATGAGCAGTTCTTC. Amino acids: CASSPAGGRYNEQFF.

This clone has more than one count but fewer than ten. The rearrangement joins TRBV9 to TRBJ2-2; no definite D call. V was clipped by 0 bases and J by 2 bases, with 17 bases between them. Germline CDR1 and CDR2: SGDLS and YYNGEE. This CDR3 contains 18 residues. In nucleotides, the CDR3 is TGTGCCAGCAGCGTAGCTGAGGAGTCCGATACTAACACCGGGGAGCTGTTTTTT. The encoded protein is CASSVAEESDTNTGELFF. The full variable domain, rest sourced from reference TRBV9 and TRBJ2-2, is DSGVTQTPKHLITATGQRVTLRCSPRSGDLSVYWYQQSLDQGLQFLIQYYNGEERAKGNILERFSAQQFPDLHSELNLSSLELGDSALYFCASSVAEESDTNTGELFFGEGSRLTVL.

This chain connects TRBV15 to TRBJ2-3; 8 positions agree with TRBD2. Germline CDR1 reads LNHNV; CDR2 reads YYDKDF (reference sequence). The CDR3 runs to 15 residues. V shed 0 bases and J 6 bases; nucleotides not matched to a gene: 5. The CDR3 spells CATSRDRGGQDTQYF. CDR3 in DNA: TGTGCCACCAGCAGAGACCGGGGGGGCCAGGATACGCAGTATTTT.

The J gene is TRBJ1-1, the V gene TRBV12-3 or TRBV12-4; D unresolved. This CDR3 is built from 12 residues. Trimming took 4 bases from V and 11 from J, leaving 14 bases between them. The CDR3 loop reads CASSSGPPGAFF. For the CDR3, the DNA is TGTGCCAGCAGTTCAGGACCCCCGGGGGCTTTCTTT.

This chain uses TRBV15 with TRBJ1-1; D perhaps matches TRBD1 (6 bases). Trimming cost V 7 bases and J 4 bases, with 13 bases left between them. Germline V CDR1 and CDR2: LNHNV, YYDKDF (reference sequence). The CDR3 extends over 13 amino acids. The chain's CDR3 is CATTDRLGTEAFF. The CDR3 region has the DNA TGTGCCACCACAGACAGGCTAGGCACTGAAGCTTTCTTT.

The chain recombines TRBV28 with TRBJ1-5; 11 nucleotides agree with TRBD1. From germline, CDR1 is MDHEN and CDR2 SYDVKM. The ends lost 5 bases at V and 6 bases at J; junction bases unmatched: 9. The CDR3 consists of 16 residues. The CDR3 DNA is TGTGCCAGCAGTAAACCAGGGACAGGGGGTCTTCAGCCCCAGCATTTT. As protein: CASSKPGTGGLQPQHF.

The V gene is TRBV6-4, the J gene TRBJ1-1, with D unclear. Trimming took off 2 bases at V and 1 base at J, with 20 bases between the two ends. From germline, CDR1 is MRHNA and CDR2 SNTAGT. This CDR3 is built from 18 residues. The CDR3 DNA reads TGTGCCAGCAGTGACCCCATCGATAGGAGGTACAGGAACACTGAAGCTTTCTTT. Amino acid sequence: CASSDPIDRRYRNTEAFF.

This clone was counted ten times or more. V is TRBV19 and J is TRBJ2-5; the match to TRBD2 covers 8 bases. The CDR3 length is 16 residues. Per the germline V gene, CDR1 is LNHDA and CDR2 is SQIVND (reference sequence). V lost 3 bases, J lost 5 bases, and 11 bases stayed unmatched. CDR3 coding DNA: TGTGCCAGTAGTATGTTTAACGGGGGGGCCTGGGAGACCCAGTACTTC. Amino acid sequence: CASSMFNGGAWETQYF.

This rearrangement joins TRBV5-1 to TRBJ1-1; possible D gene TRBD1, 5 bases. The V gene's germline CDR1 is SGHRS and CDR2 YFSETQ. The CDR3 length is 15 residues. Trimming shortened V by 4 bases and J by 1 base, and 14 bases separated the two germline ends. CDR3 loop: CASSGDSGENTEAFF. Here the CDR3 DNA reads TGCGCCAGCAGCGGAGACAGTGGGGAGAACACTGAAGCTTTCTTT.

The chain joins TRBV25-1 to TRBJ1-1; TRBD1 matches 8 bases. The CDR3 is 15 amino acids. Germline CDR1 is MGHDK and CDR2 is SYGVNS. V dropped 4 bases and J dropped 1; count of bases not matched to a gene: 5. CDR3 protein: CASSAPGTGNTEAFF. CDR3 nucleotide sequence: TGTGCCAGCAGTGCACCCGGGACAGGGAACACTGAAGCTTTCTTT.

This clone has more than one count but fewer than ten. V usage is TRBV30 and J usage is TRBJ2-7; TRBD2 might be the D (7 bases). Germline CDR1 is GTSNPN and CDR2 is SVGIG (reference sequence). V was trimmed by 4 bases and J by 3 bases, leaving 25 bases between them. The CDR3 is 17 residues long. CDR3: CAWKARGGFFGFYEQYF. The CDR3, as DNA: TGTGCCTGGAAGGCTAGGGGGGGATTCTTCGGATTCTACGAGCAGTACTTC.

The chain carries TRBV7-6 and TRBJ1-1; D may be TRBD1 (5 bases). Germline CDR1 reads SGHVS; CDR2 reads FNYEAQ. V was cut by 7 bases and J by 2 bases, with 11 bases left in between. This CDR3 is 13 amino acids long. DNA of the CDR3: TGTGCCAGCACCAAACAGGAAAACACTGAAGCTTTCTTT. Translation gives CASTKQENTEAFF.

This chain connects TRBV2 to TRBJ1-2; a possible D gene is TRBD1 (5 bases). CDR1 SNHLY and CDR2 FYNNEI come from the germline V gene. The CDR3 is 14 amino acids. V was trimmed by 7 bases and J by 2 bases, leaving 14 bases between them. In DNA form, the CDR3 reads TGTGCCAGCAAAGGCCTCGGGGGGAACTATGGCTACACCTTC. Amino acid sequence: CASKGLGGNYGYTF.

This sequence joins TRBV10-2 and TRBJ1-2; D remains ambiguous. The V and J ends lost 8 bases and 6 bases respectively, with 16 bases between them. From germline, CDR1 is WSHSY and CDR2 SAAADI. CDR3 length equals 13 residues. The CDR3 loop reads CASAYTEGDGYTF. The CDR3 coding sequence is TGCGCCAGCGCCTACACGGAGGGAGATGGCTACACCTTC.

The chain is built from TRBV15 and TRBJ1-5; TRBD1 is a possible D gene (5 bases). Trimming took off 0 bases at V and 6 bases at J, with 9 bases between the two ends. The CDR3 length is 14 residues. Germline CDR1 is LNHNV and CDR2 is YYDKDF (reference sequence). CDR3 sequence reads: CATSRDRQTQPQHF. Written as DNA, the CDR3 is TGTGCCACCAGCAGAGATCGACAGACTCAGCCCCAGCATTTT.

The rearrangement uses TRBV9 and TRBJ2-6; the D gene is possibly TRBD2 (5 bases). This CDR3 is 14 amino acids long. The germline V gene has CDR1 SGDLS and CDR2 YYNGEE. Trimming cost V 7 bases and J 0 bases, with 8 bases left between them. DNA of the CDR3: TGTGCCAGCCTGGACTCCTCTGGGGCCAACGTCCTGACTTTC. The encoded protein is CASLDSSGANVLTF.

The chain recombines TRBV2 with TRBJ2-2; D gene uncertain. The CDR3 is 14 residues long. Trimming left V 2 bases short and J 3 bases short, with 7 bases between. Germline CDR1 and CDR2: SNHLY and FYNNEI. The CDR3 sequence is CASSETTYTGELFF. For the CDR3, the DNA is TGTGCCAGCAGTGAAACCACTTACACCGGGGAGCTGTTTTTT.

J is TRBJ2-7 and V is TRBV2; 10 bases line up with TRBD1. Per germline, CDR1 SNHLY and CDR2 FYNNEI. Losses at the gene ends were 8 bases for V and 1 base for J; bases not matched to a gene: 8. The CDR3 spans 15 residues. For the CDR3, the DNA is TGTGCCAGCTCGGGACAGGGGTTTAGATCCTACGAGCAGTACTTC. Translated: CASSGQGFRSYEQYF.

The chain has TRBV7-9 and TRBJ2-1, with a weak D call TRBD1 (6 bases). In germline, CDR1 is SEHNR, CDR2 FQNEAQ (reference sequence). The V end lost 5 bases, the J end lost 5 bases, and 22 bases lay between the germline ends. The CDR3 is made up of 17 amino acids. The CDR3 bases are TGTGCCAGCAGCCCTACATACAGGGAAGGTTTCGACAATGAGCAGTTCTTC. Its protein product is CASSPTYREGFDNEQFF.

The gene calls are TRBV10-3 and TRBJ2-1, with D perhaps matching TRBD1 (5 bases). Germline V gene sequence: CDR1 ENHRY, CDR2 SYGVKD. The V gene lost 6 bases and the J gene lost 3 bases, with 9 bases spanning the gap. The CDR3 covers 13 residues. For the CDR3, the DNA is TGTGCCATCAGGGTAGGGGACTACAATGAGCAGTTCTTC. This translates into CAIRVGDYNEQFF.

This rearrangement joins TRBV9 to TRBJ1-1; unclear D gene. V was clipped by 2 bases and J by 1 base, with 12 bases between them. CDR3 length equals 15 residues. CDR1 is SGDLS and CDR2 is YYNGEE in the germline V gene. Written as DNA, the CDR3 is TGTGCCAGCAGCGTTGATGGGCAGAAGAACACTGAAGCTTTCTTT. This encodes CASSVDGQKNTEAFF.

The CDR3 sequence: CAWSQGYQPQHF. The CDR3 DNA is TGTGCCTGGAGCCAGGGCTATCAGCCCCAGCATTTT. The chain recombines TRBV30 with TRBJ1-5; D may be TRBD1 (5 bases). CDR3 size: 12 residues. CDR1 and CDR2 from the germline V gene are GTSNPN and SVGIG (reference sequence). Trimming pared 3 bases from V and 5 bases from J, leaving 8 bases between.

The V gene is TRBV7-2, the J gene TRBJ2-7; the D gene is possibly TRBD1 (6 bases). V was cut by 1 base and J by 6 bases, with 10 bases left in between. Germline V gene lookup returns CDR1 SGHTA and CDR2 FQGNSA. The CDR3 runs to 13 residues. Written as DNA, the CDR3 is TGTGCCAGCAGCTTAGAACGGGACACCGAGCAGTACTTC. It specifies CASSLERDTEQYF.

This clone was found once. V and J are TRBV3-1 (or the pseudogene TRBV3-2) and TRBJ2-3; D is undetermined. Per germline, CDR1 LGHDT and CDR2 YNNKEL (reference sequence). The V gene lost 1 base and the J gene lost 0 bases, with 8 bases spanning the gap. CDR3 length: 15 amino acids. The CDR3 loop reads CASSQVWPSTDTQYF. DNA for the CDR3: TGTGCCAGCAGCCAAGTTTGGCCTAGCACAGATACGCAGTATTTT.

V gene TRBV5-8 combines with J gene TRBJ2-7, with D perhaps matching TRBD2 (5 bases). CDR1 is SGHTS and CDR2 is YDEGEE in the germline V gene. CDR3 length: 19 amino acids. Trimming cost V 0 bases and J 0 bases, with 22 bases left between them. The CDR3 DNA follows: TGTGCCAGCAGCTTGGGAAGTCTTCAATGGGTACGGGACTCCTACGAGCAGTACTTC. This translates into CASSLGSLQWVRDSYEQYF.